The 3 T cell receptor beta chains given below trace back to one sample, sequenced in a study of monozygotic twins with cystic fibrosis. Generated by immunoSEQ multiplex PCR, the TCRdb table keeps only in-frame clones and is missing some. This table has 30,000 to 35,000 clones, 66% appearing once. Material for sequencing was blood. These receptors were collected from a girl aged 5 to 17 with cystic fibrosis.

The V gene is TRBV5-1, the J gene TRBJ2-5; TRBD2 matches 14 bases. This CDR3 spans 15 amino acids. Germline CDR1 and CDR2: SGHRS and YFSETQ. With V trimmed by 6 bases and J by 4 bases, 5 bases remained unmatched. CDR3: CASNGLAGGRETQYF. CDR3 nucleotides: TGCGCCAGCAACGGACTAGCGGGAGGTCGAGAGACCCAGTACTTC.

V usage is TRBV7-8 and J usage is TRBJ2-5; 12 nucleotides match TRBD2. This CDR3 comprises 18 residues. J was trimmed by 2 bases and V by 2 bases; bases with no gene match: 9. Germline V gives CDR1 SGHVS, CDR2 FQNEAQ. The CDR3 loop is CASSLKTSGSIKQETQYF. The CDR3 DNA reads TGTGCCAGCAGCTTAAAGACTAGCGGGAGCATCAAACAAGAGACCCAGTACTTC.

The chain couples TRBV11-2 to TRBJ2-1, with a possible D match to TRBD1 (6 bases). Germline-derived CDR1 and CDR2 are SGHAT and FQNNGV. This CDR3 is 16 amino acids long. Trimming cost V 5 bases and J 8 bases, with 22 bases left between them. The CDR3 sequence: CASSPPPTGTHYEQFF. CDR3 bases: TGTGCCAGCAGCCCACCACCGACAGGTACGCACTATGAGCAGTTCTTC.